The following is a TCR beta chain sequence with its context. The data were obtained in a study of shared clonotypes between healthy human individuals. The J segment lost 5 bases and the V segment lost 4 bases, leaving 11 bases of the junction unmatched. Germline CDR1 reads SGHNT; CDR2 reads YYREEE (reference sequence). This CDR3 comprises 15 residues. Adult Caucasians living in Nashville, Tennessee made up all of the donors. The protocol was immunoSEQ multiplex PCR, while the TCRdb copy is restricted to in-frame clones and leaves out a portion. The sample includes 2 million to 2.5 million clones, roughly 94% seen only once; the top ten take 0.13%.

The chain couples TRBV5-4 to TRBJ1-2, with 7 bases aligning to TRBD1. Sequencing was done on a sample of naive CD4+ T cells sorted from blood. Described subset: CD45RA+ positively selected. This TCR came from a man in his late teens or twenties in good health. As DNA, the CDR3 is TGTGCCAGCAGCCCCTTGGGAGGGGGCGTTTATGGCTACACCTTC. Its protein product is CASSPLGGGVYGYTF.